The present TCR beta chain was sequenced within a study of T cells after yellow fever vaccination (dated by TCRdb to about 2019). Regarding the complete study: The SMART-Seq v4 Ultra Low Input RNA kit was used to prepare libraries from fractions with low cell numbers. Bulk TCR alpha and beta repertoires were sequenced longitudinally to track T-cell clones before and after primary and booster YFV17D yellow fever vaccination. Two healthy male donors, one aged 18 to 30 and one aged 30 to 40 years, made up the cohort. Blood was drawn at multiple timepoints before and after primary and secondary immunization, with bulk PBMC replicates and cell subsets isolated.

Paper-wide results and their limitations: Because abundant contaminating clonotypes from the bulk population could be contained in FACS-sorted repertoires, computational filtering was required. After the booster, most of the clones that had expanded following primary vaccination were detected again (approximately 95% of CD4 and 80% to 90% of CD8), which suggests that memory was broadly maintained. Compared with the primary T-cell response, the secondary T-cell response was weaker but faster, peaking on day 5 rather than day 15. A small fraction of clonotypes appeared in both the CD4 and CD8 compartments, likely as a result of convergent recombination. Because the study included only a couple of donors, the extent to which the findings can be generalized is limited.

TCR cDNA was made using 5'RACE template switching, a step that added a universal primer site and unique molecular identifiers. cDNA synthesis was primed from both the TCR alpha and TCR beta constant segments. Libraries were amplified in two PCR steps, with sample barcodes and sequencing adapters added in the second step. Sequencing of libraries was done on Illumina HiSeq 2500 (2x100 bp) or NovaSeq (2x150 bp). Per the original workflow: MIGEC handled demultiplexing of reads and collapsing into UMI consensus sequences, while MiXCR performed V(D)J alignment. Clonotypes responding to the vaccine were identified with edgeR on replicate PBMC samples, with the criteria of FDR below 0.01 and a log2 fold change above 5 up to day 15. Each bulk clonotype received a CD4 or CD8 identity based on whether the sequenced CD4 or CD8 repertoire contained that clonotype at higher abundance. The public reads were quality trimmed at Q25 with fastp and then assembled into clones with MiXCR by TCRdb, keeping productive beta chains. Every CDR3 protein is listed once, alongside the most common genes and DNA of its rows. For this entry, the V and J calls and clone size follow TCRdb and not the study's own pipeline. The sample table holds about 330,000 distinct CDR3 sequences, of which less than 9.5% were seen once. Around 17% of the sample is in the top ten clones.

The sample's treatment or condition label, in plain terms: live attenuated yellow fever vaccine strain. Two biological replicates of bulk PBMCs were collected at each blood-draw timepoint. A standard Ficoll-Paque protocol was used to isolate PBMCs from peripheral blood. RNA was extracted with TriZol from bulk PBMCs, CD4 and CD8 fractions, and dextramer-positive and dextramer-negative fractions. Spanning cysteine to phenylalanine, the CDR3 consists of 15 amino acids. The entry retains the CDR3 DNA only, 45 bases that are in frame from base 1. The V end loses 1 base and the J end loses 6 bases, and a stretch of 16 bases separates them. Reading the germline V gene gives CDR1 SGHTA and CDR2 FQGNSA. The table lists this clonotype with a few counts. Its specific antigen is unknown. No base qualities exist here, and no much larger clone lies one base off it.

The starting material was PBMCs, obtained approximately 40 days after the first yellow fever vaccination. This sequence was found in a man aged 18 to 29 who received the YFV17D yellow fever vaccine. This chain is built from TRBV7-2 and TRBJ2-7, with the D segment identity uncertain. The CDR3 protein: CASSLGPILGPEQYF. The sequence in DNA is TGTGCCAGCAGCTTAGGTCCCATTTTGGGCCCCGAGCAGTACTTC. With the rest looked up from the reference TRBV7-2 and TRBJ2-7 genes rather than sequenced, the full variable domain is GAGVSQSPSNKVTEKGKDVELRCDPISGHTALYWYRQSLGQGLEFLIYFQGNSAPDKSGLPSDRFSAERTGGSVSTLTIQRTQQEDSAVYLCASSLGPILGPEQYFGPGTRLTVT.